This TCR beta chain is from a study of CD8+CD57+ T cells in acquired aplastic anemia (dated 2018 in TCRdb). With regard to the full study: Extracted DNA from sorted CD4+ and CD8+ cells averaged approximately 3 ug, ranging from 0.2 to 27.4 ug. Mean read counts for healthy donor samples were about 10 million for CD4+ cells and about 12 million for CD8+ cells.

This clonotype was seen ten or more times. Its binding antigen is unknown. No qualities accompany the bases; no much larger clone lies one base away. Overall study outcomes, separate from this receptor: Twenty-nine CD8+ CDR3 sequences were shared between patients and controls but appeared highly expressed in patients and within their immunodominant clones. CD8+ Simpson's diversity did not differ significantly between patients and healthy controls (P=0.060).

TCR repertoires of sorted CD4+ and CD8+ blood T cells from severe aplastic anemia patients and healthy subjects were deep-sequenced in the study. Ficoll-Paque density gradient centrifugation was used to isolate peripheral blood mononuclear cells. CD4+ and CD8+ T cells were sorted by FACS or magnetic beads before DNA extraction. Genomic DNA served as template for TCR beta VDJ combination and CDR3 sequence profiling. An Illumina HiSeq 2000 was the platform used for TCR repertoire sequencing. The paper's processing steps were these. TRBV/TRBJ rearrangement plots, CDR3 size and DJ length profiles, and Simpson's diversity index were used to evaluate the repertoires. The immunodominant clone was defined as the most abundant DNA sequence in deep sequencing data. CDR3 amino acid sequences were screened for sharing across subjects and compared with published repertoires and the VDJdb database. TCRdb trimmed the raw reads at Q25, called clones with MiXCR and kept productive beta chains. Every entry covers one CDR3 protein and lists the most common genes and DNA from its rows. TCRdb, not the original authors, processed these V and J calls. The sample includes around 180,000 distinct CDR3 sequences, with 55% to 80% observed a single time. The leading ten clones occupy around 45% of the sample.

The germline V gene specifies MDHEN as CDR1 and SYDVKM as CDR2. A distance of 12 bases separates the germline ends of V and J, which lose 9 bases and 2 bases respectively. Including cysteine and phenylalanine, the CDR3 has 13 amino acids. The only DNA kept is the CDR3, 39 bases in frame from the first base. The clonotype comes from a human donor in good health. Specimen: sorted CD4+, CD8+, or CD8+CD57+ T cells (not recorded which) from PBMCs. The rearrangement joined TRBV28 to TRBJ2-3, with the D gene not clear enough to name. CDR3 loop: CASSSTSTDTQYF. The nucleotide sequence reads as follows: TGTGCCAGTAGTAGCACTTCCACAGATACGCAGTATTTT.